This is a list of T cell receptor beta chains from one sample in a study of blood T cells in healthy people across ages. MiXCR, applied by TCRdb to the 5' RACE reads, yields one record per CDR3 protein. The sample holds some 700,000 distinct CDR3 sequences, roughly two fifths seen once. Sequencing was performed on blood. These TCRs come from a woman in her sixties in good health. The CDR3 runs from the conserved cysteine through the conserved F or W. D genes are given only for firm matches. Rows give clone size only sometimes, using once, few, many, or a class for an expanded clone.

clone size	J gene	V gene	D gene	CDR3 protein	CDR3 DNA
few	TRBJ2-1	TRBV29-1	-	CSVHRSSYNEQFF	TGCAGCGTTCACCGAAGCTCCTACAATGAGCAGTTCTTC
-	TRBJ2-7	TRBV5-6	TRBD2	CASSLLTSVGSYEQYF	TGTGCCAGCAGCTTGCTGACTAGCGTTGGCTCCTACGAGCAGTACTTC
many	TRBJ2-1	TRBV12-3/TRBV12-4	-	CASTESRVEQFF	TGTGCCAGCACCGAGTCCAGGGTTGAGCAGTTCTTC
many	TRBJ2-3	TRBV10-3	TRBD2	CATGTTSTDTQYF	TGTGCCACAGGGACTACTAGCACAGATACGCAGTATTTT
few	TRBJ1-2	TRBV5-1	-	CASSLAGVERVGYTF	TGCGCCAGCAGCTTGGCCGGGGTGGAGAGAGTTGGCTACACCTTC
-	TRBJ2-1	TRBV11-2	TRBD1	CASSTDRVVDNEQFF	TGTGCCAGCAGCACGGACAGGGTGGTTGACAATGAGCAGTTCTTC
-	TRBJ1-1	TRBV20-1	TRBD1	CSAPGQVGDEAFF	TGCAGTGCTCCAGGACAGGTTGGAGACGAAGCTTTCTTT
once	TRBJ1-2	TRBV10-3	TRBD1	CASGTGEGYTF	TGTGCCAGCGGGACAGGGGAAGGCTACACCTTC
few	TRBJ2-1	TRBV21-1	-	CASSRGLAGGKNEQFF	TGTGCCAGCAGCAGGGGTCTAGCGGGAGGGAAGAATGAGCAGTTCTTC
-	TRBJ1-2	TRBV5-1	-	CASSSDPTNYGYTF	TGCGCCAGCAGCTCTGACCCAACAAACTATGGCTACACCTTC
few	TRBJ1-5	TRBV28	TRBD1	CASSPFPMGQFRNQPQHF	TGTGCCAGCAGTCCCTTCCCCATGGGACAGTTTCGCAATCAGCCCCAGCATTTT
-	TRBJ1-1	TRBV2	-	CASMRTGAAVEAFF	TGTGCCAGCATGAGGACGGGGGCTGCGGTTGAAGCTTTCTTT
-	TRBJ2-3	TRBV24-1	TRBD2	CATSDPGLAGAGGTQYF	TGTGCCACCAGTGACCCGGGACTAGCGGGAGCGGGGGGTACGCAGTATTTT
few	TRBJ1-5	TRBV6-6	TRBD1	CASRPQGESNQPQHF	TGTGCCAGCAGACCTCAGGGGGAGAGCAATCAGCCCCAGCATTTT
-	TRBJ2-7	TRBV10-3	TRBD2	CALGLAGGSEQYF	TGTGCCTTGGGACTAGCGGGAGGAAGCGAGCAGTACTTC
-	TRBJ2-1	TRBV13	-	CASSVDVAFEQFF	TGTGCCAGCAGCGTAGATGTGGCATTTGAGCAGTTCTTC
-	TRBJ2-7	TRBV28	-	CASGEGFYEQYF	TGTGCCAGCGGTGAAGGGTTTTACGAGCAGTACTTC
-	TRBJ2-7	TRBV5-1	-	CASSLAGPTFEQYF	TGCGCCAGCAGCTTGGCCGGACCCACGTTCGAGCAGTACTTC
-	TRBJ2-2	TRBV24-1	-	CATSGDNANTGELFF	TGTGCCACCAGTGGGGACAACGCGAACACCGGGGAGCTGTTTTTT
-	TRBJ2-5	TRBV6-6	-	CASSYPNPQETQYF	TGTGCCAGCAGTTACCCAAACCCTCAAGAGACCCAGTACTTC
-	TRBJ1-2	TRBV29-1	-	CSVDRQDPGYTF	TGCAGCGTTGATCGACAGGATCCTGGCTACACCTTC
few	TRBJ2-5	TRBV14	-	CASSQGTGREQYF	TGTGCCAGCAGCCAGGGAACAGGGAGGGAGCAGTACTTC
few	TRBJ2-7	TRBV6-2/TRBV6-3	-	CASSGMTYEQYF	TGTGCCAGCAGTGGAATGACCTACGAGCAGTACTTC
few	TRBJ1-4	TRBV20-1	-	CSAQYGANEKLFF	TGCAGTGCCCAGTACGGGGCTAATGAAAAACTGTTTTTT
many	TRBJ1-2	TRBV12-3/TRBV12-4	-	CASSSQSNYGYTF	TGTGCCAGCAGTTCTCAATCTAACTATGGCTACACCTTC
-	TRBJ2-5	TRBV18	TRBD2	CASSPLPGLAGGQETQYF	TGTGCCAGCTCACCGCTACCGGGACTAGCGGGGGGCCAAGAGACCCAGTACTTC
few	TRBJ2-4	TRBV18	TRBD1	CASSRDRNIQYF	TGTGCCAGTTCACGGGACAGAAACATTCAGTACTTC
few	TRBJ1-4	TRBV13	-	CASRRSAGNEKLFF	TGTGCCAGTCGAAGGAGCGCCGGAAATGAAAAACTGTTTTTT
few	TRBJ2-7	TRBV4-3	TRBD1	CASSHLLDRGSSYEQYF	TGCGCCAGCAGCCACCTATTAGACAGGGGGAGCTCCTACGAGCAGTACTTC
few	TRBJ2-7	TRBV13	-	CASSLGRVFSPNEQYF	TGTGCCAGCAGCTTGGGCAGGGTCTTTTCCCCTAACGAGCAGTACTTC
-	TRBJ2-2	TRBV25-1	-	CASSESRTNTGELFF	TGTGCCAGCAGTGAATCAAGGACGAACACCGGGGAGCTGTTTTTT
-	TRBJ1-5	TRBV11-2	-	CASSTYNQPQHF	TGTGCCAGCAGTACATATAATCAGCCCCAGCATTTT
-	TRBJ2-1	TRBV28	-	CASSPLEANYRNEQFF	TGTGCCAGCAGTCCCCTAGAAGCGAACTATAGGAATGAGCAGTTCTTC
-	TRBJ2-7	TRBV7-9	-	CASSASVGSYNEQYF	TGTGCCAGCAGCGCCTCGGTCGGATCCTACAATGAGCAGTACTTC
many	TRBJ1-2	TRBV29-1	TRBD1	CSAGTGIDYGYTF	TGCAGCGCCGGGACAGGGATCGACTATGGCTACACCTTC
-	TRBJ2-5	TRBV20-1	-	CSAEGEAEETQYF	TGCAGTGCCGAGGGAGAGGCGGAAGAGACCCAGTACTTC
-	TRBJ2-7	TRBV4-3	TRBD1	CASSHTTGGYEQYF	TGCGCCAGCAGCCATACGACAGGGGGCTACGAGCAGTACTTC
-	TRBJ1-2	TRBV4-2	-	CASSQEPGLNYGYTF	TGTGCCAGCAGCCAAGAGCCAGGACTTAACTATGGCTACACCTTC
-	TRBJ2-7	TRBV15	TRBD2	CATSMGGNLNEQYF	TGTGCCACCAGCATGGGGGGGAATTTGAACGAGCAGTACTTC
-	TRBJ1-1	TRBV27	TRBD1	CASSLTGGGSGAFF	TGTGCCAGCAGTTTAACGGGAGGGGGCTCGGGAGCTTTCTTT
many	TRBJ2-1	TRBV6-6	-	CASGGLYNEQFF	TGTGCCAGCGGGGGGCTGTACAATGAGCAGTTCTTC
many	TRBJ2-1	TRBV29-1	-	CSVELPPGKDEQFF	TGCAGCGTTGAATTACCTCCGGGGAAGGATGAGCAGTTCTTC
-	TRBJ2-1	TRBV5-6	-	CASSLVPGPNNEQFF	TGTGCCAGCAGCTTGGTGCCGGGACCTAACAATGAGCAGTTCTTC
few	TRBJ2-7	TRBV6-2/TRBV6-3	TRBD2	CASSLILAGVSYEQYF	TGTGCCAGCAGCCTCATTCTAGCGGGAGTATCCTACGAGCAGTACTTC
-	TRBJ2-3	TRBV4-2	TRBD2	CASSQEAGVDTQYF	TGTGCCAGCAGCCAAGAGGCGGGGGTTGATACGCAGTATTTT
-	TRBJ2-1	TRBV11-2	-	CASSFGLAPSNEQFF	TGTGCCAGCAGCTTCGGCCTAGCGCCAAGCAATGAGCAGTTCTTC
few	TRBJ2-7	TRBV5-6	TRBD2	CASSPLAGGTRDEQYF	TGTGCCAGCAGCCCCCTAGCGGGAGGAACGAGGGACGAGCAGTACTTC
-	TRBJ2-7	TRBV12-3/TRBV12-4	-	CASSFTGLRERSYEQYF	TGTGCCAGCAGTTTTACGGGCCTCCGGGAGAGATCCTACGAGCAGTACTTC